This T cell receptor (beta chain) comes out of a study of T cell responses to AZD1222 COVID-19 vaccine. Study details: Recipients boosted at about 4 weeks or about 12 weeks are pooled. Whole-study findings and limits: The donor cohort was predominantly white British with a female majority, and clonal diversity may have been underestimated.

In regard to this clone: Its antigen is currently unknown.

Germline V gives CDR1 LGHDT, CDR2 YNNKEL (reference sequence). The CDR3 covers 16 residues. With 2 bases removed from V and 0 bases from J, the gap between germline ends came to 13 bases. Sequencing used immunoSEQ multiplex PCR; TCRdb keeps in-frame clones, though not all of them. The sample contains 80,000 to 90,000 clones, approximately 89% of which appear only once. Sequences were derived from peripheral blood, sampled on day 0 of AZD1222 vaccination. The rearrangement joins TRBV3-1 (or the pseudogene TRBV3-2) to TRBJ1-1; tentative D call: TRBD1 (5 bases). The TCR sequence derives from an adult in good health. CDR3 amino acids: CASSQSGGRMNTEAFF. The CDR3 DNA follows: TGTGCCAGCAGCCAAAGTGGGGGGAGGATGAACACTGAAGCTTTCTTT.